The 16 T cell receptor beta chains in this list originate from one sample, sequenced in a study of blood T cell repertoires in COVID-19. This table comes from immunoSEQ multiplex PCR, and its TCRdb copy is limited to in-frame clones, with some not included. The sample lists nearly 50,000 clones, roughly 88% seen once, with approximately 2.1% in the top ten. Sequenced material: peripheral blood. These receptor sequences come from a woman aged 55 to 70 with acute or convalescent COVID-19.

J is TRBJ1-5 and V is TRBV19, with 9 bases matching TRBD1. CDR1 is LNHDA and CDR2 is SQIVND in the germline V gene (reference sequence). The CDR3 consists of 14 residues. V gave up 6 bases and J gave up 11 bases; unmatched junction bases: 11. DNA for the CDR3: TGTGCCAGTAGACGGACAGGGGCCCAATCAGCCCAGCATTTT. It encodes CASRRTGAQSAQHF.

The genes are TRBV2 and TRBJ1-2; 7 bases are shared with TRBD1. CDR1 and CDR2 from the germline V gene are SNHLY and FYNNEI. The V gene end was trimmed by 5 bases and the J gene end by 0 bases; junction bases not matched to a gene: 6. There are 15 residues in the CDR3. The CDR3 region has the DNA TGTGCCAGCAGTAATCGGGACAGAACTAACTATGGCTACACCTTC. Residues: CASSNRDRTNYGYTF.

The chain uses TRBV11-2 and TRBJ2-5, with D maybe TRBD1 (5 bases). The germline V and J ends were trimmed by 1 base and 5 bases, with 14 bases remaining between them. CDR1 is SGHAT, CDR2 FQNNGV, per germline. This CDR3 comprises 15 residues. The CDR3 nucleotides are TGTGCCAGCAGCTTAGGGACATACAGATTGGAGACCCAGTACTTC. Encoded protein: CASSLGTYRLETQYF. Full variable domain (rest looked up from reference TRBV11-2 and TRBJ2-5): EAGVAQSPRYKIIEKRQSVAFWCNPISGHATLYWYQQILGQGPKLLIQFQNNGVVDDSQLPKDRFSAERLKGVDSTLKIQPAKLEDSAVYLCASSLGTYRLETQYFGPGTRLLVL.

This clone was observed a single time. This chain connects TRBV28 to TRBJ2-7; D possibly corresponds to TRBD1 (5 bases). V lost 7 bases and J 1 base, leaving 11 bases between the germline ends. The CDR3 has 13 amino acids. Germline V gene lookup returns CDR1 MDHEN and CDR2 SYDVKM. The CDR3 nucleotides read TGTGCCAGCAAGTCATCAGGGTCCTACGAGCAGTACTTC. Protein product: CASKSSGSYEQYF.

V is TRBV11-2 and J is TRBJ2-2; 10 nucleotides agree with TRBD1. The junction had 9 bases not matched to a gene; V was cut back by 6 bases and J by 5 bases. Germline V gives CDR1 SGHAT, CDR2 FQNNGV. This CDR3 contains 16 residues. This CDR3 reads CASRFRQGALTGELFF. The CDR3 nucleotides are TGTGCCAGCAGGTTCCGACAGGGGGCTTTAACCGGGGAGCTGTTTTTT. Combining the CDR3 with reference TRBV11-2 and TRBJ2-2 gives the whole variable domain EAGVAQSPRYKIIEKRQSVAFWCNPISGHATLYWYQQILGQGPKLLIQFQNNGVVDDSQLPKDRFSAERLKGVDSTLKIQPAKLEDSAVYLCASRFRQGALTGELFFGEGSRLTVL.

J is TRBJ1-2 and V is TRBV7-2; tentative D call: TRBD1 (6 bases). The CDR3 has 14 residues. The V gene lost 1 base and the J gene lost 2 bases, with 8 bases spanning the gap. Germline V lookup: CDR1 SGHTA, CDR2 FQGNSA. In nucleotides, the CDR3 is TGTGCCAGCAGCTTAGTGCAGGGGAACTATGGCTACACCTTC. Its translation is CASSLVQGNYGYTF. Looking up the rest from reference TRBV7-2 and TRBJ1-2 gives the full variable domain: GAGVSQSPSNKVTEKGKDVELRCDPISGHTALYWYRQSLGQGLEFLIYFQGNSAPDKSGLPSDRFSAERTGGSVSTLTIQRTQQEDSAVYLCASSLVQGNYGYTFGSGTRLTVV.

The chain couples TRBV5-1 to TRBJ1-1; D ambiguous. V shed 4 bases and J shed 7 bases, with 11 bases lying between them. Per the germline V gene, CDR1 is SGHRS and CDR2 is YFSETQ. This CDR3 is built from 12 residues. The CDR3 DNA follows: TGCGCCAGCAGCCCGTCGGGGAGTGAAGCTTTCTTT. It translates to CASSPSGSEAFF.

This sequence joins TRBV5-6 and TRBJ1-1, with 8 bases that match TRBD1. The CDR3 extends over 15 amino acids. Germline V CDR1 and CDR2: SGHDT, YYEEEE. After removal of 4 bases from V and 2 bases from J, the junction contained 7 bases not matched to a gene. The DNA for the CDR3 is TGTGCCAGCAGCCCGGACAGGGTTCGAAACACTGAAGCTTTCTTT. The encoded protein is CASSPDRVRNTEAFF.

The rearrangement joins TRBV19 to TRBJ1-1; D is uncertain. Per germline, CDR1 LNHDA and CDR2 SQIVND (reference sequence). Trimming left V 4 bases short and J 5 bases short, with 11 bases between. CDR3 size: 13 residues. Written as DNA, the CDR3 is TGTGCCAGTAGTAGGGAGTACCGAACTGAAGCTTTCTTT. Translation gives CASSREYRTEAFF.

This clone was picked up one time. The V gene is TRBV6-2 or TRBV6-3, the J gene TRBJ2-3; D call uncertain. Germline V CDR1 and CDR2: MNHEY, SVGEGT. The CDR3 extends over 15 amino acids. The V end was cut by 0 bases, the J end by 5 bases, with 12 bases between. The CDR3 DNA reads as TGTGCCAGCAGTTACTCGGCGGCGCGTGGAGATACGCAGTATTTT. Protein sequence: CASSYSAARGDTQYF.

This clone occurred a few times. The chain combines TRBV27 with TRBJ1-1; the D is unclear. Trimming left V 7 bases short and J 1 base short, with 13 bases between. Germline V gene data show CDR1 as MNHEY and CDR2 as SMNVEV (reference sequence). The CDR3 spans 14 residues. The CDR3 DNA sequence: TGTGCCAGCAAACTAACCCGGTGGAACACTGAAGCTTTCTTT. Translating gives CASKLTRWNTEAFF.

The chain carries TRBV5-5 and TRBJ2-7; 8 nucleotides line up with TRBD2. The CDR3 is made up of 14 amino acids. With 0 bases clipped from V and 2 bases from J, the junction kept 1 base outside the gene matches. Germline-derived CDR1 and CDR2 are SGHKS and YYEKEE (reference sequence). For the CDR3, the DNA is TGTGCCAGCAGCTTGGAACTAGCGGCCTACGAGCAGTACTTC. Translated: CASSLELAAYEQYF.

The genes are TRBV19 and TRBJ2-1, with 12 bases fitting TRBD2. Germline values: CDR1 LNHDA, CDR2 SQIVND (reference sequence). J lost 1 base, V lost 9 bases, and 4 bases had no gene match. CDR3 length equals 15 residues. CDR3 in amino acids: CASRLAGVSYNEQFF. CDR3 nucleotide sequence: TGTGCCAGCCGACTAGCGGGAGTGTCCTACAATGAGCAGTTCTTC. The full variable domain, completed using reference TRBV19 and TRBJ2-1, is DGGITQSPKYLFRKEGQNVTLSCEQNLNHDAMYWYRQDPGQGLRLIYYSQIVNDFQKGDIAEGYSVSREKKESFPLTVTSAQKNPTAFYLCASRLAGVSYNEQFFGPGTRLTVL.

By proportion, this clone is medium-sized (0.01 to 0.1%). The J gene is TRBJ1-2, the V gene TRBV6-5; a weak D match, TRBD1 (6 bases). V shed 7 bases and J shed 5 bases, with 17 bases lying between them. From germline, CDR1 is MNHEY and CDR2 SVGAGI. The CDR3 spans 14 residues. CDR3 DNA: TGTGCCAGCACCGAAGACAGGCCCCCGTATGGCTACACCTTC. As protein: CASTEDRPPYGYTF.

This clone appeared a single time. The chain uses TRBV28 and TRBJ1-4; maybe TRBD1 (6 bases). This CDR3 region has 15 residues. V dropped 5 bases and J dropped 4 bases, with 14 bases sitting between them. CDR1 is MDHEN and CDR2 is SYDVKM in the germline V gene. CDR3 nucleotides: TGTGCCAGCAGTACCGCTTCAGGGGTTAATGAAAAACTGTTTTTT. Residues: CASSTASGVNEKLFF.

The gene calls are TRBV7-9 and TRBJ2-1; D gene ambiguous. The CDR3 runs to 14 residues. Trimming cost V 4 bases and J 0 bases, with 7 bases left between them. The germline gives CDR1 SEHNR, CDR2 FQNEAQ (reference sequence). The CDR3 coding sequence is TGTGCCAGCAGCTCGGCTAGCTCCTACAATGAGCAGTTCTTC. Amino acids: CASSSASSYNEQFF.